This T cell receptor (beta chain) was sequenced in a study of cytomegalovirus exposure and HLA in healthy donors. Study details: Sequencing of approximately 190 million T cells in an earlier analysis found 95 million to 120 million unique TCR beta sequences.

In germline, CDR1 is WNHNN, CDR2 SYGVQD (reference sequence). The CDR3 spans 13 residues. V dropped 6 bases and J dropped 8 bases, with 16 bases sitting between them. Researchers ran the PCR with 60 Vbeta and 13 Jbeta primers. Method: immunoSEQ multiplex PCR; TCRdb's copy keeps in-frame clones and lacks some. The sample has 150,000 to 200,000 clones, approximately 86% seen once. This chain links TRBV10-1 with TRBJ1-1; unclear D gene. Source material: PBMCs. The TCR was taken from a woman in her late teens or twenties in good health and CMV-seronegative. CDR3 nucleotides: TGCGCCAGCAGAGAAGAGGGTTTCTCCGAAGCTTTCTTT. Residues: CASREEGFSEAFF.